Below are 32 T cell receptor beta chains sequenced from a single sample in a study of T cell repertoires in cytomegalovirus infection. These receptors have no identified antigens. TCRdb re-called the reads through MiXCR, storing one row per CDR3 protein. The sample contains 900,000 to 950,000 distinct CDR3 sequences, 31% of which appear only once. Specimen: cultured CD8+ T cells from PBMCs, collected from culture after CMV antigen stimulation. The receptors were gathered from a human donor in good health (CMV status not recorded). Some clones in this sample may be carry-over from other donors' samples.

The chain recombines TRBV6-5 with TRBJ1-2, with a possible D match to TRBD1 (6 bases). V lost 6 bases, J lost 8 bases, and 19 bases lay in between. The length of the CDR3 is 14 residues. Per germline, CDR1 MNHEY and CDR2 SVGAGI. The CDR3 DNA reads as TGTGCCAGCAGCAAAACAGGGCCGCCAGGAGGCTACACCTTC. It codes for CASSKTGPPGGYTF.

The chain joins TRBV19 to TRBJ1-2; D gene ambiguous. Germline CDR1 is LNHDA and CDR2 is SQIVND (reference sequence). V gave up 2 bases and J gave up 6 bases, with 4 bases separating them. The CDR3 totals 11 residues. The chain's CDR3 is CASSIKDGYTF. DNA for the CDR3: TGTGCCAGTAGTATAAAGGATGGCTACACCTTC.

The chain carries TRBV11-2 and TRBJ2-7; D ambiguous. V lost 1 base, J lost 2 bases, and 9 bases lay in between. Germline-derived CDR1 and CDR2 are SGHAT and FQNNGV. CDR3 length: 14 amino acids. In DNA form, the CDR3 reads TGTGCCAGCAGCTTAGGGGCCCGTCCCTACGAGCAGTACGTC. It encodes CASSLGARPYEQYV.

The CDR3 reads CASSPAWIEQYF. The CDR3 nucleotides are TGTGCCAGCAGCCCGGCGTGGATCGAGCAGTACTTC. The chain couples TRBV7-2 to TRBJ2-7, with unresolved D. The CDR3 consists of 12 residues. V was clipped by 5 bases and J by 6 bases, with 11 bases between them. In germline, CDR1 is SGHTA, CDR2 FQGNSA.

The V gene is TRBV12-3 or TRBV12-4, the J gene TRBJ1-2; no clear D. Trimming took 10 bases from V and 2 from J, leaving 11 bases between them. The CDR3 loop spans 12 amino acids. As DNA, the CDR3 is TGTGCCACAATACTGGGGAACTATGGCTACACCTTC. Translation gives CATILGNYGYTF.

This chain uses TRBV6-5 with TRBJ1-1; D uncertain. This CDR3 spans 14 amino acids. The V gene's germline CDR1 is MNHEY and CDR2 SVGAGI. The V end was cut by 2 bases, the J end by 5 bases, with 12 bases between. The CDR3 is CASSYGPLRTEAFF. The CDR3 DNA reads as TGTGCCAGCAGTTACGGGCCACTTCGAACTGAAGCTTTCTTT.

The J gene is TRBJ1-2, the V gene TRBV12-3 or TRBV12-4; D gene ambiguous. V shed 7 bases and J shed 6 bases, with 15 bases lying between them. CDR3 length: 13 residues. CDR3 sequence reads: CASTALPRDGYTF. DNA of the CDR3: TGTGCCAGCACCGCGTTGCCTCGGGATGGCTACACCTTC.

This clonotype has more than one count but fewer than ten. This chain connects TRBV10-2 to TRBJ1-2; no reliable D call. Germline V gene data show CDR1 as WSHSY and CDR2 as SAAADI. The CDR3 runs to 14 residues. V was cut by 6 bases and J by 3 bases, with 14 bases left in between. The CDR3 loop reads CASSGPTADYGYTF. Written as DNA, the CDR3 is TGCGCCAGCAGCGGACCAACGGCGGACTATGGCTACACCTTC.

The chain is built from TRBV5-4 and TRBJ1-1, with TRBD1 matching over 9 bases. CDR1 is SGHNT and CDR2 is YYREEE in the germline V gene (reference sequence). V was pared by 6 bases and J by 8 bases, with 5 bases of the junction left unmatched. This CDR3 comprises 12 residues. The CDR3 bases are TGTGCCAGCATCACAGGGGGCCAGGAAGCTTTCTTT. It yields the protein CASITGGQEAFF.

The chain has TRBV19 and TRBJ2-5; the D gene is possibly TRBD2 (6 bases). The CDR3 loop spans 14 amino acids. Germline V gene lookup returns CDR1 LNHDA and CDR2 SQIVND (reference sequence). Trimming took off 6 bases at V and 3 bases at J, with 14 bases between the two ends. The CDR3 spells CASSEEGLKETQYF. The DNA for the CDR3 is TGTGCCAGTAGCGAGGAGGGCTTAAAAGAGACCCAGTACTTC. The whole variable domain, remainder taken from reference TRBV19 and TRBJ2-5, is DGGITQSPKYLFRKEGQNVTLSCEQNLNHDAMYWYRQDPGQGLRLIYYSQIVNDFQKGDIAEGYSVSREKKESFPLTVTSAQKNPTAFYLCASSEEGLKETQYFGPGTRLLVL.

V is TRBV28 and J is TRBJ2-1; D tentatively reads TRBD1 or TRBD2 (5 bases each). This CDR3 comprises 14 residues. Germline V gene data show CDR1 as MDHEN and CDR2 as SYDVKM. The V and J ends lost 3 bases and 5 bases respectively, with 11 bases between them. CDR3: CASSFGGSDNEQFF. The DNA for the CDR3 is TGTGCCAGCAGTTTTGGGGGTAGCGACAATGAGCAGTTCTTC.

CDR3 residues: CASSPAGGLHWGEQYV. For the CDR3, the DNA is TGTGCCAGCAGCCCAGCGGGAGGCCTCCACTGGGGTGAGCAGTACGTC. This chain connects TRBV7-9 to TRBJ2-7; 9 positions match TRBD2. V shed 5 bases and J 7 bases; nucleotides not matched to a gene: 15. There are 16 residues in the CDR3. Germline V gives CDR1 SEHNR, CDR2 FQNEAQ (reference sequence).

The chain links TRBV27 to TRBJ1-2; D is uncertain. The CDR3 spans 16 residues. Germline CDR1 reads MNHEY; CDR2 reads SMNVEV (reference sequence). Trimming cost V 5 bases and J 4 bases, with 20 bases left between them. The CDR3 region is CASSPAILTGVYGYTF. Written as DNA, the CDR3 is TGTGCCAGCAGTCCCGCCATCTTGACGGGAGTCTATGGCTACACCTTC.

This chain links TRBV10-3 with TRBJ2-7, with 8 bases that match TRBD1. CDR1 and CDR2 from the germline V gene are ENHRY and SYGVKD. The length of the CDR3 is 14 residues. With 2 bases clipped from V and 2 bases from J, the junction kept 2 bases outside the gene matches. The CDR3 region is CAISEDRGAYEQYV. The CDR3 nucleotides are TGTGCCATCAGTGAGGACAGGGGTGCCTACGAGCAGTACGTC.

With respect to this clonotype: Given a much more abundant clone one base away, this may be a read error. The chain links TRBV7-6 to TRBJ2-2; TRBD2 matches at 11 bases. The germline V gene has CDR1 SGHVS and CDR2 FNYEAQ. The CDR3 runs 17 residues. CDR3 sequence: CANSLEIAGGPAGELFF. In DNA form, the CDR3 reads TGTGCCAACAGCTTGGAAATAGCGGGGGGGCCAGCCGGGGAGCTGTTTTTT.

This clonotype has a handful of counts. The chain joins TRBV13 to TRBJ2-7; D is uncertain. CDR1 PRHDT and CDR2 FYEKMQ come from the germline V gene (reference sequence). V lost 1 base, J lost 1 base, and 8 bases lay in between. The CDR3 is 14 amino acids. CDR3 sequence: CASSLDLRSYEQYF. The CDR3 DNA follows: TGTGCCAGCAGCTTAGACCTCAGATCCTACGAGCAGTACTTC.

The V gene is TRBV6-2 or TRBV6-3, the J gene TRBJ1-1; 7 nucleotides align to TRBD1. The ends lost 1 base at V and 7 bases at J; junction bases unmatched: 9. This CDR3 has 15 residues. CDR1 is MNHEY and CDR2 is SVGEGT in the germline V gene. CDR3 nucleotides: TGTGCCAGCAGTTACTTGACAGGGAGGGAGCTTGAAGCTTTCTTT. Its protein product is CASSYLTGRELEAFF.

This clonotype was observed a handful of times. The rearrangement uses TRBV7-2 and TRBJ2-5; no reliable D call. V lost 1 base to trimming and J lost 6 bases, with 12 bases between them. Germline V gene lookup returns CDR1 SGHTA and CDR2 FQGNSA. The CDR3 spans 14 residues. DNA of the CDR3: TGTGCCAGCAGCTTAGAGACTTTAAGGAAGACCCAGTACTTC. Translation gives CASSLETLRKTQYF.

This clonotype was recorded at least ten times. The rearrangement links TRBV20-1 to TRBJ1-4; D ambiguous. The CDR3 runs to 16 residues. V was pared by 0 bases and J by 1 base, with 12 bases between. CDR1 and CDR2 from the germline V gene are DFQATT and SNEGSKA (reference sequence). In nucleotides, the CDR3 is TGCAGTGCTAGAGATGGTGGCGTAGGAACTAATGAAAAACTGTTTTTT. Translated, it gives CSARDGGVGTNEKLFF.

The chain has TRBV5-1 and TRBJ2-5; D might be TRBD1 (6 bases). Trimming cost V 0 bases and J 3 bases, with 9 bases left between them. Germline CDR1 reads SGHRS; CDR2 reads YFSETQ. This CDR3 spans 14 amino acids. The CDR3 loop is CASSLGQAKETQYF. The CDR3 region has the DNA TGCGCCAGCAGCTTGGGACAGGCAAAAGAGACCCAGTACTTC.

There are a few counts of this clonotype. The DNA for the CDR3 is TGTGCCAGCAGCTCCCCTTATGACGGTTACGAGCAGTACGTC. Protein product: CASSSPYDGYEQYV. The V and J genes are TRBV7-6 and TRBJ2-7, with D unresolved. The germline CDR1 and CDR2 sequences are SGHVS and FNYEAQ. There are 14 residues in the CDR3. V was trimmed by 4 bases and J by 4 bases, leaving 14 bases between them.

V gene TRBV2 combines with J gene TRBJ2-2; the match to TRBD2 covers 12 bases. The ends lost 6 bases at V and 8 bases at J; junction bases unmatched: 7. Germline-derived CDR1 and CDR2 are SNHLY and FYNNEI. This CDR3 has 15 residues. DNA of the CDR3: TGTGCCAGCAGAGCTAGCGGGGGGGCGATGGGGGAGCTGTTTTTT. It specifies CASRASGGAMGELFF.

This clonotype was detected only a few times. This rearrangement joins TRBV6-5 to TRBJ2-7; TRBD2 agrees at 9 bases. Per germline, CDR1 MNHEY and CDR2 SVGAGI. The CDR3 extends over 14 amino acids. The V and J ends lost 2 bases and 1 base, in that order; junction bases with no gene match: 0. The CDR3 region is CASSYGLASYEQYF. Here the CDR3 DNA reads TGTGCCAGCAGTTACGGACTAGCGTCCTACGAGCAGTACTTC.

This clonotype came up a few times. This rearrangement joins TRBV6-5 to TRBJ1-3, with no clear D. There are 15 residues in the CDR3. CDR1 and CDR2 (germline): MNHEY, SVGAGI. Trimming pared 0 bases from V and 2 bases from J, leaving 8 bases between. The CDR3 DNA is TGTGCCAGCAGTTACTCGATAGGGACTGGAAACACCATATATTTT. Its translation: CASSYSIGTGNTIYF.

This clonotype was counted between two and nine times. The chain has TRBV28 and TRBJ2-6; the D is unclear. This CDR3 contains 17 residues. Trimming cost V 3 bases and J 0 bases, with 12 bases left between them. Germline loops: CDR1 MDHEN, CDR2 SYDVKM. CDR3 in DNA: TGTGCCAGCAGTTTCCGTTCGAGAAACTCTGGGGCCAACGTCCTGACTTTC. Amino acids: CASSFRSRNSGANVLTF.

The rearrangement uses TRBV4-1 and TRBJ2-1; a possible D gene is TRBD1 (5 bases). The CDR3 is 16 residues long. Per the germline V gene, CDR1 is MGHRA and CDR2 is YSYEKL. V gave up 0 bases and J gave up 5 bases, with 14 bases separating them. The CDR3 loop reads CASSQEVAGPDNEQFF. CDR3 sequence (DNA): TGCGCCAGCAGCCAAGAAGTTGCAGGGCCGGACAATGAGCAGTTCTTC.

This clonotype was detected a few times. This chain uses TRBV5-1 with TRBJ2-7, with TRBD1 identical over 9 bases. Germline lookup yields CDR1 SGHRS and CDR2 YFSETQ. V gave up 3 bases and J gave up 4 bases; unmatched junction bases: 14. This CDR3 contains 17 residues. DNA of the CDR3: TGCGCCAGCAGCTCGTACCGCGGGACAGGGATTCCTTACGAGCAGTACTTC. Protein: CASSSYRGTGIPYEQYF.

The rearrangement joins TRBV7-9 to TRBJ2-5; D is possibly TRBD1 (6 bases). V gave up 3 bases and J gave up 0 bases, with 14 bases separating them. The CDR3 sequence is 16 residues long. From germline, CDR1 is SEHNR and CDR2 FQNEAQ (reference sequence). CDR3 loop: CASSFGQWTDQETQYF. The CDR3 DNA sequence: TGTGCCAGCAGCTTCGGTCAATGGACAGACCAAGAGACCCAGTACTTC.

The chain uses TRBV9 and TRBJ2-5; 9 positions agree with TRBD1. The V gene's germline CDR1 is SGDLS and CDR2 YYNGEE. There are 18 residues in the CDR3. V shed 0 bases and J 4 bases; nucleotides not matched to a gene: 13. The CDR3 coding sequence is TGTGCCAGCAGCGTAGGTCACAGGGGGCAAGGGTACGGAGAGACCCAGTACTTC. This encodes CASSVGHRGQGYGETQYF.

The chain uses TRBV20-1 and TRBJ2-2, with D hard to call. Germline V gene data show CDR1 as DFQATT and CDR2 as SNEGSKA (reference sequence). The CDR3 runs 16 residues. V lost 0 bases and J 6 bases, leaving 17 bases between the germline ends. The DNA for the CDR3 is TGCAGTGCTAGAGATCCAACGCAGAACCTTGCCGGGGAGCTGTTTTTT. Translating it yields CSARDPTQNLAGELFF.

This chain connects TRBV2 to TRBJ2-5; no definite D call. CDR3 length: 14 residues. The germline V and J ends were trimmed by 3 bases and 4 bases, with 12 bases remaining between them. The germline gives CDR1 SNHLY, CDR2 FYNNEI. This chain's CDR3 is CASSEMNVGETQYF. DNA of the CDR3: TGTGCCAGCAGTGAGATGAACGTCGGAGAGACCCAGTACTTC.

This sequence joins TRBV4-2 and TRBJ2-3, with 10 bases lining up with TRBD2. Germline V lookup: CDR1 LGHNA, CDR2 YNFKEQ. This CDR3 spans 16 amino acids. The V and J ends lost 0 bases and 5 bases, in that order; junction bases with no gene match: 5. The CDR3, as DNA: TGTGCCAGCAGCCAAGAAGCGGGGGGGCCCGAAGATACGCAGTATTTT. It encodes CASSQEAGGPEDTQYF.